This T cell receptor (beta chain) was recorded in a study of blood T cell repertoires in COVID-19. This clone was observed a handful of times. V lost 2 bases, J lost 5 bases, and 22 bases lay in between. Germline-derived CDR1 and CDR2 are SGHVS and FQNEAQ. The CDR3 totals 17 residues. Profiled with immunoSEQ multiplex PCR; TCRdb holds only in-frame clones, not every one. The sample consists of under 150,000 clones, 70% to 85% of them appearing once. Sequenced: peripheral blood. The V call is TRBV7-8, the J call TRBJ2-7; D is perhaps TRBD1 (6 bases). This TCR came from a woman older than 75 in a cohort sampled during active or convalescent COVID-19. As DNA, the CDR3 is TGTGCCAGCAGCTTAATTCTGGGGACAAGTCCCAGGAACGAGCAGTACTTC. As protein: CASSLILGTSPRNEQYF. The variable domain in full, with the rest retrieved from reference TRBV7-8 and TRBJ2-7, is GAGVSQSPRYKVAKRGQDVALRCDPISGHVSLFWYQQALGQGPEFLTYFQNEAQLDKSGLPSDRFFAERPEGSVSTLKIQRTQQEDSAVYLCASSLILGTSPRNEQYFGPGTRLTVT.